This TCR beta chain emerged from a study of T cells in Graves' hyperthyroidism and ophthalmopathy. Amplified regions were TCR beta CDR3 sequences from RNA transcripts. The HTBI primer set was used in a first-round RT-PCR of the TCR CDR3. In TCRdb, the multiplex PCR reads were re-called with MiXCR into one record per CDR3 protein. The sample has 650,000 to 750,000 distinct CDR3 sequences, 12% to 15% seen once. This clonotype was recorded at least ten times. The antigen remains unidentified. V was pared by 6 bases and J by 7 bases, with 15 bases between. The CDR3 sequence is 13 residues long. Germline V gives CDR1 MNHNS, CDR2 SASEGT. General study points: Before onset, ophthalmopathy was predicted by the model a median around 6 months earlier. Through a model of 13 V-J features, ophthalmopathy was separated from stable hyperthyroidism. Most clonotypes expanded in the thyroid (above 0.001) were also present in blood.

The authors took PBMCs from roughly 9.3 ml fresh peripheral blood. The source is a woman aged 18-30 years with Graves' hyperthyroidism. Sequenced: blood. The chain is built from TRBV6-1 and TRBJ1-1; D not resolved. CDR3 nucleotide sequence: TGTGCCAGCAGACCCCAGGAATTCAATGAAGCTTTCTTT. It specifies CASRPQEFNEAFF.